One T cell receptor (beta chain) is described in this entry. Participants spanned ages roughly 18 to 90 years and resided in fewer than 30 US areas. Allocation to cohorts depended on clinical history reported by the participants. Assay used: immunoSEQ multiplex PCR; TCRdb lists only in-frame clones, some missing. The sample consists of roughly 260,000 clones, 85% to 95% of them appearing once. The data were taken from a study of blood T cell repertoires in COVID-19. The CDR3 length is 14 residues. Germline V lookup: CDR1 SGDLS, CDR2 YYNGEE. Trimming took 4 bases from V and 0 from J, leaving 10 bases between them.

The chain is built from TRBV9 and TRBJ1-1, with D perhaps TRBD1 (6 bases). This receptor was taken from a woman between 18 and 29 years old who had recovered from COVID-19. Sequenced: PBMCs or T cells enriched from blood (not recorded which). The CDR3 here is CASSMTGLNTEAFF. The CDR3 DNA reads as TGTGCCAGCAGCATGACAGGATTGAACACTGAAGCTTTCTTT.